This T cell receptor (beta chain) was sequenced during a study of tissue T cells after allogeneic stem cell transplantation. The CDR3 extends over 14 amino acids. V dropped 6 bases and J dropped 0 bases, with 10 bases sitting between them. Germline lookup yields CDR1 KGHPV and CDR2 FQNQEV (reference sequence). Described time point: mouse harvest day 7 after allogeneic transplant. Tail vein injection delivered 10^7 T-cell-depleted bone marrow cells and 10^6 splenic CD5+ T cells. Study-wide results and limits: Across patients, clones rarely overlapped, yet motif clusters were shared tissue-specifically. Anatomically similar tissues had similar TCR repertoires within each patient.

Of note for this clone: What it binds is not known. Each gene name is a mouse one. The CDR3 end lies 1 residue beyond the end of the read and is filled in from the germline J gene.

TCRdb's copy holds only in-frame clones and misses some; the assay was immunoSEQ multiplex PCR. The sample lists 4,000 to 4,500 clones, 55% to 60% seen once, with approximately 28% in the top ten. The gene calls are TRBV26 and TRBJ2-3; D is possibly TRBD1 (5 bases). The sequence derives from a female BALB/c mouse given C57BL/6 T cells with graft-versus-host disease after an allogeneic hematopoietic cell transplant. Sequenced input: spleen. The CDR3: CASSRQNSAETLYF. The sequenced CDR3 bases are TGTGCCAGCAGCCGACAGAATAGTGCAGAAACGCTGTAT. The full variable domain, with the rest looked up from reference TRBV26 and TRBJ2-3, is NSKVIQTPRYLVKGQGQKAKMRCIPEKGHPVVFWYQQNKNNEFKFLINFQNQEVLQQIDMTEKRFSAECPSNSPCSLEIQSSEAGDSALYLCASSRQNSAETLYFGSGTRLTVL.